Below are 5 T cell receptor beta chains sequenced from a single sample in a study of CXCR3-negative and CXCR3-positive naive CD8 T cells. Libraries of TRB cDNA were made by 5' RACE and carried UMIs. TCRdb re-analyzed the 5' RACE reads; it lists each CDR3 protein once, without DNA. The sample's table shows 90,000 to 95,000 distinct CDR3 sequences. What was sequenced was naive CXCR3- CD8+ T cells from blood. Subset of the sample: CD45RO-CCR7+CD27+CD95- naive CD8+ T cells lacking CXCR3 (TNR3-). Receptor source: a human donor in good health. Some clones in this sample may be carry-over from other donors' samples.

The genes are TRBV29-1 and TRBJ2-2. The CDR3 totals 14 residues. Germline CDR1 SQVTM, CDR2 ANQGSEA. The CDR3 reads CSVEDPTVSGELFF.

The chain is built from TRBV4-1 and TRBJ1-1. This CDR3 has 14 amino acids. The germline V gene encodes CDR1 MGHRA and CDR2 YSYEKL. CDR3 amino acids: CASSQDASISEAFF.

The rearrangement uses TRBV7-9 and TRBJ2-7; TCRdb proposes TRBD2, but this gene call is untestable without DNA. The CDR3 is made up of 14 amino acids. The V gene's germline CDR1 is SEHNR and CDR2 FQNEAQ (reference sequence). The CDR3 sequence is CASSPRTGRYEQYF.

The V gene is TRBV12-3 or TRBV12-4, the J gene TRBJ2-1; checking the TCRdb D call of TRBD1 is not possible without DNA. The CDR3 is 15 residues long. CDR3 region: CASTSDGKDYNEQFF.

The chain carries TRBV7-6 and TRBJ2-3; TCRdb reports TRBD2, a call that lacks DNA to check it against. Germline lookup yields CDR1 SGHVS and CDR2 FNYEAQ. The CDR3 has 17 amino acids. CDR3 loop: CASSLTSGGASTDTQYF. Full variable domain (outside the CDR3, taken from reference TRBV7-6 and TRBJ2-3): GAGVSQSPRYKVTKRGQDVALRCDPISGHVSLYWYRQALGQGPEFLTYFNYEAQQDKSGLPNDRFSAERPEGSISTLTIQRTEQRDSAMYRCASSLTSGGASTDTQYFGPGTRLTVL.